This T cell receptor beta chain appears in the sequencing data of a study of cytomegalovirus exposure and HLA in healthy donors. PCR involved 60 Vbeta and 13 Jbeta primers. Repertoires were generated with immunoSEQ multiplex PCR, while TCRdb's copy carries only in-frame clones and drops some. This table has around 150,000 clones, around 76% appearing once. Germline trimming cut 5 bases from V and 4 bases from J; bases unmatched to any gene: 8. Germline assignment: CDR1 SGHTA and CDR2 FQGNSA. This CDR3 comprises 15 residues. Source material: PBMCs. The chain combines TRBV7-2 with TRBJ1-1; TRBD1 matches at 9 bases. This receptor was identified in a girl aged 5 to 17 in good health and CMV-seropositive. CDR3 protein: CASSPLDRGVTEAFF. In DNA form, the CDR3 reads TGTGCCAGCAGCCCCTTAGACAGGGGGGTCACTGAAGCTTTCTTT.